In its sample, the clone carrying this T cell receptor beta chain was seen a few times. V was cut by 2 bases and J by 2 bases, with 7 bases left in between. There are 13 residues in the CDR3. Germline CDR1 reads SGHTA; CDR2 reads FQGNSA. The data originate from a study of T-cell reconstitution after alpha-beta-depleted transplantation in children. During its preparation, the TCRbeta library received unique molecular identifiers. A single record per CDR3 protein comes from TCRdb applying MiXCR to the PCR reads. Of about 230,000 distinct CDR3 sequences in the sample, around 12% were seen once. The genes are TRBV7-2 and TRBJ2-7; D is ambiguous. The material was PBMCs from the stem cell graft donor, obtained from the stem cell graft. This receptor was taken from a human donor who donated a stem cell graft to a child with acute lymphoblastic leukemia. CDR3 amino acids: CASSLSRTYEQYF. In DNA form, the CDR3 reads TGTGCCAGCAGCTTAAGCCGGACCTACGAGCAGTACTTC.